This T cell receptor beta chain originates from a study of T cells in Graves' hyperthyroidism and ophthalmopathy. General study results and limits: Most thyroid clonotypes expanded above 0.001 appeared in blood too.

This clonotype was seen at least ten times. Its antigen is not identified. Amplification of TCR beta CDR3 regions was performed using RNA transcripts as template. An initial round of RT-PCR targeting the TCR CDR3 relied on the HTBI primer set. TCRdb itself ran the multiplex PCR reads through MiXCR, one entry per CDR3 protein. The sample consists of 640,000 or so distinct CDR3 sequences, approximately 15% of them appearing once. The CDR3 contains 17 residues. Trimming took 0 bases from V and 2 from J, leaving 14 bases between them. CDR1 LNHNV and CDR2 YYDKDF come from the germline V gene (reference sequence).

The gene calls are TRBV15 and TRBJ1-5, with unresolved D. This sequence was found in a woman between 35 and 50 years old with Graves' ophthalmopathy. The sample consisted of blood. The CDR3: CATSREGQRVGNQPQHF. The CDR3 DNA is TGTGCCACCAGCAGAGAAGGGCAGCGTGTGGGCAATCAGCCCCAGCATTTT.